The rows below give T cell receptor beta chains drawn from one sample of a study of neurological immune-mediated disorders. TCRdb passed the 5' RACE reads through MiXCR, listing each CDR3 protein once. The sample holds some 46,000 distinct CDR3 sequences, roughly 4.1% seen once. The sequenced sample was PBMCs. These receptors were obtained from a woman aged 55-69 years with multiple sclerosis. Both conserved end residues are part of each CDR3. The order of the fields is V gene, D gene, clone size, J gene, CDR3 protein, CDR3 DNA. D genes are given only for firm matches. The listing skips clone size in some rows; elsewhere it reads once, few, many or a size class.

TRBV20-1	TRBD1	many	TRBJ1-2	CSAPTGGGGYTF	TGCAGTGCGCCAACAGGGGGCGGGGGCTACACCTTC
TRBV5-1	NA	many	TRBJ1-4	CASAPSTTLGEKLFF	TGCGCCAGCGCCCCGTCGACCACCTTGGGGGAAAAACTGTTTTTT
TRBV14	NA	few	TRBJ2-2	CASSQVGRTGELFF	TGTGCCAGCAGCCAGGTGGGGCGCACCGGGGAGCTGTTTTTT
TRBV7-8	NA	few	TRBJ1-1	CASSFTWAHEAFF	TGTGCCAGCAGCTTCACATGGGCCCATGAAGCTTTCTTT
TRBV7-9	NA	many	TRBJ2-5	CASSLVGETQYF	TGTGCCAGCAGCTTAGTGGGGGAGACCCAGTACTTC
TRBV29-1	NA	many	TRBJ1-1	CSVGKAGTEAFF	TGCAGCGTTGGGAAGGCTGGCACTGAAGCTTTCTTT
TRBV6-4	NA	many	TRBJ1-4	CASRPGGAPNEKLFF	TGTGCCAGCAGGCCCGGGGGGGCGCCTAATGAAAAACTGTTTTTT
TRBV3-1	NA	many	TRBJ1-3	CASSQGLTGAGNTIYF	TGTGCCAGCAGCCAAGGGCTGACCGGAGCTGGAAACACCATATATTTT
TRBV7-8	TRBD2	NA	TRBJ2-7	CASSRAGGFDEQYF	TGTGCCAGCAGTCGAGCGGGGGGGTTCGACGAGCAGTACTTC
TRBV5-1	NA	few	TRBJ2-1	CASSLPQGFYNEQFF	TGCGCCAGCAGCTTGCCGCAGGGCTTCTACAATGAGCAGTTCTTC
TRBV20-1	NA	few	TRBJ1-1	CSASPTGYTEAFF	TGCAGTGCTAGTCCCACAGGGTACACTGAAGCTTTCTTT
TRBV4-3	TRBD2	many	TRBJ2-3	CASSEAGDPTDTQYF	TGCGCCAGCAGCGAGGCGGGAGATCCCACAGATACGCAGTATTTT
TRBV5-1	TRBD1	NA	TRBJ2-4	CASAPTTGGNIQYF	TGCGCCAGCGCCCCTACGACAGGGGGAAACATTCAGTACTTC
TRBV4-1	TRBD2	few	TRBJ2-1	CASSQEASGGPFGNEQFF	TGCGCCAGCAGCCAAGAAGCTAGCGGGGGGCCCTTCGGGAATGAGCAGTTCTTC
TRBV7-2	NA	few	TRBJ1-3	CASSLAILSGNTIYF	TGTGCCAGCAGCTTAGCCATCCTCTCTGGAAACACCATATATTTT
TRBV5-1	NA	many	TRBJ2-1	CASSLGDGPQYNEQFF	TGCGCCAGCAGCTTGGGGGACGGACCGCAGTACAATGAGCAGTTCTTC
TRBV6-5	NA	many	TRBJ2-3	CASTRTASTDTQYF	TGTGCCAGCACCCGGACAGCAAGTACAGATACGCAGTATTTT
TRBV5-1	TRBD1	many	TRBJ1-2	CASGRGQALGGYTF	TGCGCCAGCGGAAGGGGACAGGCCCTCGGTGGCTACACCTTC
TRBV7-9	NA	many	TRBJ2-3	CASSLDGGPVKQYF	TGTGCCAGCAGCTTAGATGGGGGGCCGGTAAAGCAGTATTTT
TRBV5-1	NA	many	TRBJ2-7	CASSPAQGSSYEQYF	TGCGCCAGCAGCCCAGCTCAGGGGAGTTCCTACGAGCAGTACTTC
TRBV12-3/TRBV12-4	NA	NA	TRBJ2-3	CASSLNRRDTQYF	TGTGCCAGCAGTTTAAACAGAAGAGATACGCAGTATTTT
TRBV27	NA	NA	TRBJ1-5	CASSPLGAGGQPQHF	TGTGCAAGCAGTCCTCTCGGGGCCGGGGGTCAGCCCCAGCATTTT
TRBV6-1	NA	many	TRBJ1-1	CASSEAPGNTEAFF	TGTGCCAGCAGTGAAGCGCCGGGAAACACTGAAGCTTTCTTT
TRBV20-1	NA	NA	TRBJ2-7	CSARGGTYEQYF	TGCAGTGCTAGAGGGGGGACCTACGAGCAGTACTTC
TRBV2	TRBD2	many	TRBJ2-1	CASSPGGGRRYNEQFF	TGTGCCAGCAGTCCAGGCGGGGGGCGCAGATACAATGAGCAGTTCTTC
TRBV24-1	NA	many	TRBJ2-5	CATSAGGTPSRETQYF	TGTGCCACCAGTGCTGGCGGGACGCCAAGCAGGGAGACCCAGTACTTC
TRBV20-1	TRBD1	many	TRBJ2-7	CSATGGHSYEQYF	TGCAGTGCCACAGGGGGACATTCCTACGAGCAGTACTTC
TRBV5-1	TRBD1	few	TRBJ1-6	CASSLYRDSVSPLHF	TGCGCCAGCAGCTTGTATCGGGACAGCGTTTCACCCCTCCACTTT
TRBV29-1	NA	many	TRBJ1-1	CSAEVWGTEAFF	TGCAGCGCTGAGGTCTGGGGCACTGAAGCTTTCTTT
TRBV5-1	NA	many	TRBJ2-1	CASSLPASHNEQFF	TGCGCCAGCAGCTTACCAGCGAGCCACAATGAGCAGTTCTTC
TRBV20-1	NA	many	TRBJ2-5	CSARVTGQETQYF	TGCAGTGCTAGAGTGACCGGGCAGGAGACCCAGTACTTC
TRBV11-3	NA	NA	TRBJ1-1	CASSLVFGRATEAFF	TGTGCCAGCAGCTTAGTTTTCGGCAGGGCCACTGAAGCTTTCTTT
TRBV29-1	NA	few	TRBJ2-3	CSSSEPTDTQYF	TGCAGCTCCTCTGAGCCCACAGATACGCAGTATTTT
TRBV6-5	NA	many	TRBJ1-1	CASSFRGTEAFF	TGTGCCAGCAGCTTCCGGGGCACTGAAGCTTTCTTT
TRBV25-1	NA	NA	TRBJ2-2	CASSEGGSPTGELFF	TGTGCCAGCAGTGAGGGGGGTAGCCCCACCGGGGAGCTGTTTTTT
TRBV5-8	TRBD1	many	TRBJ2-1	CASSILTGGHNDEQFF	TGTGCCAGCAGCATATTGACAGGGGGTCACAATGATGAGCAGTTCTTC
TRBV20-1	NA	NA	TRBJ2-5	CSAPGTRETQYF	TGCAGTGCACCCGGGACGCGGGAGACCCAGTACTTC
TRBV29-1	TRBD2	many	TRBJ2-3	CSVGLAGVTDTQYF	TGCAGCGTGGGACTAGCGGGAGTCACAGATACGCAGTATTTT
TRBV29-1	NA	many	TRBJ1-4	CSVSLLSGNGEKLFF	TGCAGCGTTTCACTATTGTCGGGGAATGGAGAAAAACTGTTTTTT
TRBV9	TRBD1	NA	TRBJ1-2	CASSVVPGGDGYTF	TGTGCCAGCAGCGTAGTCCCAGGGGGGGATGGCTACACCTTC
TRBV29-1	NA	many	TRBJ1-1	CSVAEGGDTEAFF	TGCAGCGTTGCGGAGGGGGGTGACACTGAAGCTTTCTTT
TRBV20-1	NA	few	TRBJ2-5	CSAIPGTAETQYF	TGCAGTGCCATCCCCGGGACCGCGGAGACCCAGTACTTC